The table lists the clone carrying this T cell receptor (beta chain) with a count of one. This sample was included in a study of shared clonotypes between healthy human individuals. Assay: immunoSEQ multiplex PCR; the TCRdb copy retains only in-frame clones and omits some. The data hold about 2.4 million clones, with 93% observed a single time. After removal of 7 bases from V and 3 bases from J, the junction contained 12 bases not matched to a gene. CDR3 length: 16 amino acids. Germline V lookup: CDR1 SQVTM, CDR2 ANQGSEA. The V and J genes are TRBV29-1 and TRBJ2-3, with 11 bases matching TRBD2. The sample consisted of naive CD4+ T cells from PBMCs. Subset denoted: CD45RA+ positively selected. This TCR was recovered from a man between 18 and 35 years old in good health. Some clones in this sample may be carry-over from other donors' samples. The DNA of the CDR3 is TGCAGCGCCCTGCGCCCTAGCGGGAGGAGAACAGATACGCAGTATTTT. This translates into CSALRPSGRRTDTQYF.